This T cell receptor (beta chain) came from a study of blood T cell repertoires in COVID-19. Study-level background: COVID-19 samples from acute and convalescent phases originated in the United States, Italy and Spain. From T cells, B-cell-depleted T cells, or PBMCs came the material, which was cDNA or gDNA.

V lost 4 bases and J lost 0, with 24 bases in between. The length of the CDR3 is 19 residues. The authors' processing: Estimates of nucleated cell counts were drawn from the amplification of reference gene primers. Using immunoSEQ multiplex PCR, the repertoire was profiled, and TCRdb retains in-frame clones only, with some absent. D and trimming were read from the DNA, whereas the V and J calls and clone size are those reported in that table. Of 300,000 to 400,000 clones in the sample, over 75% are singletons; the top ten hold approximately 1%. This clone was detected only a few times. The participants were between about 18 and 95 years old and came from roughly 25 US areas.

This clonotype was sampled from a woman in her twenties or thirties with acute COVID-19. What was sequenced was PBMCs or T cells enriched from blood (not recorded which). The rearrangement joins TRBV6-7 to TRBJ1-1; D gene uncertain. TRBV6-7 is noted as an ORF with a role that remains uncertain. This CDR3 reads CASSLRTLAGLAMNTEAFF. DNA of the CDR3: TGTGCCAGCAGTTTAAGGACTTTGGCCGGACTTGCAATGAACACTGAAGCTTTCTTT.